This passage covers 26 T cell receptor beta chains from one sample sequenced in a study of long-term antiretroviral therapy in people with HIV. Samples were assayed with immunoSEQ v3.0 at survey level. Some clones are missing from TCRdb's copy, which holds only in-frame ones; the method was immunoSEQ multiplex PCR. The data contain under 30,000 clones, around 85% of them singletons. The starting material was unsorted PBMCs, obtained 3 years after starting antiretroviral therapy. The receptors here all came from a middle-aged man with HIV.

The chain recombines TRBV30 with TRBJ1-3, with no clear D. Germline-derived CDR1 and CDR2 are GTSNPN and SVGIG (reference sequence). The CDR3 is 17 residues long. The V gene lost 0 bases and the J gene lost 0 bases, with 15 bases spanning the gap. CDR3 nucleotide sequence: TGTGCCTGGAGTGTACGCGTATCTTCAAGCTCTGGAAACACCATATATTTT. Its translation is CAWSVRVSSSSGNTIYF.

This chain connects TRBV7-8 to TRBJ1-1, with D possibly TRBD1 on 6 matching bases. The CDR3 spans 16 residues. V lost 2 bases to trimming and J lost 5 bases, with 18 bases between them. Looked up from germline, CDR1 is SGHVS and CDR2 is FQNEAQ. CDR3 region: CASSLLGGAGGTEAFF. The CDR3 DNA sequence: TGTGCCAGCAGCTTATTGGGGGGGGCTGGAGGTACTGAAGCTTTCTTT. The variable domain in full, completed from reference TRBV7-8 and TRBJ1-1, reads GAGVSQSPRYKVAKRGQDVALRCDPISGHVSLFWYQQALGQGPEFLTYFQNEAQLDKSGLPSDRFFAERPEGSVSTLKIQRTQQEDSAVYLCASSLLGGAGGTEAFFGQGTRLTVV.

This sequence joins TRBV4-1 and TRBJ1-1, with D perhaps matching TRBD1 (6 bases). The CDR3 contains 14 residues. Trimming took 4 bases from V and 7 from J, leaving 16 bases between them. CDR1 and CDR2 (germline): MGHRA, YSYEKL. The chain's CDR3 is CASSPRIGGGEAFF. CDR3 coding DNA: TGCGCCAGCAGCCCCCGCATAGGGGGGGGTGAAGCTTTCTTT.

The V call is TRBV11-3, the J call TRBJ1-4, with TRBD1 as a possible D gene (5 bases). Germline V gene sequence: CDR1 SGHNT, CDR2 YENEEA. V lost 2 bases, J lost 5 bases, and 9 bases lay in between. CDR3 size: 14 residues. CDR3 amino acids: CASSLTRDNEKLFF. Here the CDR3 DNA reads TGTGCCAGCAGCTTAACGAGGGACAATGAAAAACTGTTTTTT.

The V and J genes are TRBV21-1 and TRBJ1-5. TRBV21-1 is annotated as a pseudogene. The length of the CDR3 is 17 residues. CDR3 in amino acids: CASSKAGGCHGNQPQHF. In DNA, the CDR3 is TGTGCCAGCAGCAAAGCGGGGGGCTGCCATGGGAATCAGCCCCAGCATTTT.

The chain joins TRBV4-1 to TRBJ1-5; 10 bases line up with TRBD1. The J segment lost 6 bases and the V segment lost 2 bases, leaving 7 bases of the junction unmatched. The CDR3 is 16 amino acids. Germline assignment: CDR1 MGHRA and CDR2 YSYEKL. The CDR3: CASSQTGTGEFQPQHF. Written as DNA, the CDR3 is TGCGCCAGCAGCCAAACCGGGACAGGGGAATTTCAGCCCCAGCATTTT.

V and J are TRBV2 and TRBJ2-2, with 10 bases matching TRBD2. This CDR3 is built from 16 residues. Germline CDR1 and CDR2: SNHLY and FYNNEI. V dropped 7 bases and J dropped 4; count of bases not matched to a gene: 9. CDR3 residues: CASTPLAGVVTGELFF. In nucleotides, the CDR3 is TGTGCCAGCACCCCCCTAGCGGGAGTAGTCACCGGGGAGCTGTTTTTT.

The chain joins TRBV14 to TRBJ2-5, with TRBD2 matching over 9 bases. CDR3 length: 15 residues. The V segment lost 3 bases and the J segment 5 bases; nucleotides outside the gene matches: 7. Germline V gene lookup returns CDR1 SGHDN and CDR2 FVKESK. CDR3 in DNA: TGTGCCAGCAGCCATGAGCGGGAGGCCCGGGAGACCCAGTACTTC. Its protein product is CASSHEREARETQYF.

The gene calls are TRBV30 and TRBJ2-7, with TRBD1 matching 8 bases. Trimming took 4 bases from V and 4 from J; bases not matched to a gene: 3. The CDR3 consists of 12 residues. CDR1 is GTSNPN, CDR2 SVGIG, per germline (reference sequence). CDR3 residues: CAWNQGAYEQYF. The CDR3 DNA follows: TGTGCCTGGAACCAGGGGGCATACGAGCAGTACTTC.

Here the CDR3 reads CSVDTAASTDTQYF. CDR3 DNA: TGCAGCGTTGATACGGCAGCTAGCACAGATACGCAGTATTTT. The V call is TRBV29-1, the J call TRBJ2-3; D unresolved. V was pared by 3 bases and J by 0 bases, with 10 bases between. Germline lookup yields CDR1 SQVTM and CDR2 ANQGSEA. This CDR3 has 14 residues.

V gene TRBV2 combines with J gene TRBJ1-2; tentatively, D is TRBD1 (6 bases). V was shortened by 6 bases and J by 2 bases, with 16 bases between the two germline ends. The CDR3 covers 15 residues. Looked up from germline, CDR1 is SNHLY and CDR2 is FYNNEI. The CDR3 coding sequence is TGTGCCAGCAGCGGAGACAGGACCCCAAACTATGGCTACACCTTC. Residues: CASSGDRTPNYGYTF. Full variable domain (rest looked up from reference TRBV2 and TRBJ1-2): EPEVTQTPSHQVTQMGQEVILRCVPISNHLYFYWYRQILGQKVEFLVSFYNNEISEKSEIFDDQFSVERPDGSNFTLKIRSTKLEDSAMYFCASSGDRTPNYGYTFGSGTRLTVV.

The J gene is TRBJ2-1, the V gene TRBV5-1; D is unclear. The CDR3 length is 15 residues. Trimming took off 0 bases at V and 4 bases at J, with 11 bases between the two ends. Per the germline V gene, CDR1 is SGHRS and CDR2 is YFSETQ. The CDR3: CASSLEMGRYNEQFF. CDR3 nucleotide sequence: TGCGCCAGCAGCTTGGAGATGGGTCGTTACAATGAGCAGTTCTTC.

This chain links TRBV5-1 with TRBJ2-5; 7 bases agree with TRBD1. The CDR3 extends over 18 amino acids. With V trimmed by 3 bases and J by 3 bases, 17 bases remained unmatched. Per germline, CDR1 SGHRS and CDR2 YFSETQ. CDR3 amino acids: CASSSSPLGGVGKETQYF. CDR3 sequence (DNA): TGCGCCAGCAGCTCATCCCCGCTAGGGGGCGTGGGAAAAGAGACCCAGTACTTC.

The rearrangement joins TRBV7-8 to TRBJ2-2; TRBD1 agrees at 9 bases. The J segment lost 6 bases and the V segment lost 5 bases, leaving 7 bases of the junction unmatched. The CDR3 loop spans 15 amino acids. In germline, CDR1 is SGHVS, CDR2 FQNEAQ. The CDR3 nucleotides are TGTGCCAGCAGCCCCGGGACAGGGTTAGCCGGGGAGCTGTTTTTT. This gives the protein CASSPGTGLAGELFF.

V usage is TRBV27 and J usage is TRBJ2-3; D ambiguous. Germline lookup yields CDR1 MNHEY and CDR2 SMNVEV (reference sequence). V lost 2 bases and J 0 bases, leaving 6 bases between the germline ends. The length of the CDR3 is 14 residues. CDR3 DNA: TGTGCCAGCAGTTTAGGTTTTAGCACAGATACGCAGTATTTT. This gives the protein CASSLGFSTDTQYF.

This clone has more than one count but fewer than ten. This chain links TRBV4-1 with TRBJ1-3; D perhaps matches TRBD1 (6 bases). Germline CDR1 is MGHRA and CDR2 is YSYEKL. The V and J ends lost 4 bases and 3 bases respectively, with 10 bases between them. The CDR3 is 14 amino acids. The CDR3 region has the DNA TGCGCCAGCAGCCCCGGGACACTTGGAAACACCATATATTTT. Protein sequence: CASSPGTLGNTIYF.

This sequence joins TRBV4-1 and TRBJ2-7; D remains unclear. Germline CDR1 MGHRA, CDR2 YSYEKL. The V end was cut by 0 bases, the J end by 0 bases, with 15 bases between. The CDR3 runs to 17 residues. The CDR3 sequence is CASSQDASSLDSYEQYF. The CDR3 DNA sequence: TGCGCCAGCAGCCAAGATGCCTCCTCTCTGGACTCCTACGAGCAGTACTTC.

This clone was observed once. V and J are TRBV4-2 and TRBJ1-4, with a tentative D call TRBD1 (6 bases). The CDR3 extends over 16 amino acids. Germline loops: CDR1 LGHNA, CDR2 YNFKEQ. Trimming removed 1 base from V and 5 bases from J, with 14 bases in between. The CDR3, as DNA: TGTGCCAGCAGCCAAGGTGGTCAGGGGCGGAATGAAAAACTGTTTTTT. It codes for CASSQGGQGRNEKLFF.

The chain couples TRBV29-1 to TRBJ2-3; 9 nucleotides align to TRBD2. The CDR3 consists of 17 residues. Per the germline V gene, CDR1 is SQVTM and CDR2 is ANQGSEA. V trimming: 3 bases; J trimming: 1 base; junction bases outside the gene matches: 11. CDR3 coding DNA: TGCAGCGTTGAGTTAGCGGGGGTAAGACTCCGCACAGATACGCAGTATTTT. Encoded protein: CSVELAGVRLRTDTQYF.

The chain employs TRBV6-5 and TRBJ1-1, with 8 nucleotides matching TRBD1. Trimming took 6 bases from V and 1 from J; bases not matched to a gene: 4. This CDR3 region has 14 residues. Germline V gene data show CDR1 as MNHEY and CDR2 as SVGAGI. The CDR3 loop is CASRVDRGNTEAFF. The DNA for the CDR3 is TGTGCCAGCAGAGTCGACAGGGGGAACACTGAAGCTTTCTTT.

About this clone itself: The junction and the germline gene differ at one end; a read error may be behind it. The gene calls are TRBV4-1 and TRBJ2-7, with D possibly being TRBD2 (6 bases). The CDR3 loop spans 15 amino acids. From germline, CDR1 is MGHRA and CDR2 YSYEKL. CDR3 amino acids: CASRQGTGASYEQYF. The CDR3 nucleotides are TGCGCCAGCAGACAAGGGACTGGTGCGTCCTACGAGCAGTACTTC.

The rearrangement uses TRBV7-8 and TRBJ2-7; D not certain. This CDR3 contains 18 residues. The germline V gene encodes CDR1 SGHVS and CDR2 FQNEAQ. V was cut by 3 bases and J by 3 bases, with 24 bases left in between. The CDR3 here is CASSLLRDTAESLYEQYF. The CDR3 DNA follows: TGTGCCAGCAGCTTGCTAAGGGATACAGCAGAGTCCCTCTACGAGCAGTACTTC.

This chain uses TRBV25-1 with TRBJ2-5; the match to TRBD1 covers 11 bases. There are 15 residues in the CDR3. Germline trimming cut 6 bases from V and 6 bases from J; bases unmatched to any gene: 9. CDR1 MGHDK and CDR2 SYGVNS come from the germline V gene. The DNA of the CDR3 is TGTGCCAGCAGCTCTTCCGGGACAGGGGGGCAGACCCAGTACTTC. It is translated as CASSSSGTGGQTQYF.

The DNA for the CDR3 is TGTGCCAGCAGTACAGATGTTGGAGGCAATCAGCCCCAGCATTTT. Translated: CASSTDVGGNQPQHF. The V and J genes are TRBV2 and TRBJ1-5; no clear D gene. The CDR3 contains 15 residues. The V gene lost 5 bases and the J gene lost 2 bases, with 13 bases spanning the gap. Per germline, CDR1 SNHLY and CDR2 FYNNEI. Looking up the rest from reference TRBV2 and TRBJ1-5 gives the full variable domain: EPEVTQTPSHQVTQMGQEVILRCVPISNHLYFYWYRQILGQKVEFLVSFYNNEISEKSEIFDDQFSVERPDGSNFTLKIRSTKLEDSAMYFCASSTDVGGNQPQHFGDGTRLSIL.

V and J are TRBV29-1 and TRBJ2-2, with 10 bases that match TRBD1. The CDR3 loop spans 14 amino acids. Per germline, CDR1 SQVTM and CDR2 ANQGSEA. CDR3 DNA sequence: TGCACCAATAGGACAGGGGGGCACACCGGGGAGCTGTTTTTT. Protein product: CTNRTGGHTGELFF.

The V and J genes are TRBV5-1 and TRBJ2-7; a possible D gene is TRBD1 (5 bases). Germline V gene data show CDR1 as SGHRS and CDR2 as YFSETQ. The length of the CDR3 is 14 residues. Trimming removed 4 bases at V and 0 bases at J, with 11 bases between. This chain's CDR3 is CASSHDSFSYEQYF. CDR3 nucleotide sequence: TGCGCCAGCAGCCATGACAGCTTCTCCTACGAGCAGTACTTC.